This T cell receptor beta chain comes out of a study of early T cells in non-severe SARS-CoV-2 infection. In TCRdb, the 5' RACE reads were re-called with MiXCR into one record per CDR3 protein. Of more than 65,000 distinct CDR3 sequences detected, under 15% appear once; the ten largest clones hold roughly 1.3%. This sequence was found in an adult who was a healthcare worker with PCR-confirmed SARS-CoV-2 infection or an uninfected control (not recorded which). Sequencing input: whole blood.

The CDR3 DNA follows: TGCAGCGCCCGAAAGGGGGAGACCCAGTACTTC. Encoded protein: CSARKGETQYF. This chain connects TRBV29-1 to TRBJ2-5; D is possibly TRBD1 (5 bases). Germline V lookup: CDR1 SQVTM, CDR2 ANQGSEA. This CDR3 comprises 11 residues. V shed 7 bases and J shed 5 bases, with 11 bases lying between them.